This T cell receptor (beta chain) was documented in a study of blood T cell repertoires in COVID-19. Study-wide context: The origin of the acute and convalescent COVID-19 samples was the United States, Italy and Spain. From T cells, B-cell-depleted T cells, or PBMCs came the material, which was cDNA or gDNA.

Original processing notes: Amplification of reference gene primers was used by the study to estimate nucleated cell counts. TCRdb keeps only in-frame clones here, not all; method: immunoSEQ multiplex PCR. For V, J and clone size, that table is used; D and trimming come from the DNA. The table includes around 70,000 clones, roughly 87% detected once. The CDR3 covers 15 residues. The V end lost 5 bases, the J end lost 1 base, and 14 bases lay between the germline ends. From germline, CDR1 is LNHDA and CDR2 SQIVND (reference sequence). This TCR was recovered from a woman aged 18 to 35 with acute or convalescent COVID-19. Sequencing was carried out using peripheral blood. The rearrangement joins TRBV19 to TRBJ1-1; perhaps TRBD1 as D (6 bases). CDR3 loop: CASSPQRQENTEAFF. CDR3 nucleotide sequence: TGTGCCAGTAGTCCCCAAAGACAGGAGAACACTGAAGCTTTCTTT.